This note documents a single T cell receptor beta chain sequence. The antigen is not known. These data are taken from a study of Ad26.COV2.S vaccination and SARS-CoV-2 variants. Treatment denoted: roughly 20 received Ad26.COV2.S at low or high dose, single or two shots; 5 received placebo; per-sample allocation not given. Sampling was done on day 63 after the first vaccine or placebo injection. This vaccine is an Ad26 vector that expresses the Wuhan-strain SARS-CoV-2 spike. The protocol was immunoSEQ multiplex PCR, while the TCRdb copy is restricted to in-frame clones and leaves out a portion. The sample has 250,000 to 300,000 clones; approximately 89% are singletons. CDR3 size: 16 residues. J gave up 6 bases and V 0 bases, and 2 bases lay outside the gene matches. Germline CDR1 is MNHEY and CDR2 is SVGAGI. Study findings and constraints: Marked by substantial breadth, spike-specific CD8+ and CD4+ T cell responses were reportedly seen after vaccination. Among vaccine recipients, spike-specific TCR breadth exceeded that of placebo recipients. TCR breadth and depth estimates may have understated total T cell responses.

The chain carries TRBV6-5 and TRBJ2-2, with TRBD2 matching over 12 bases. The sample here was peripheral blood, taken in a trial of Ad26.COV2.S vaccine versus placebo. The TCR originated in a person aged 18-60 years who received the Ad26.COV2.S COVID-19 vaccine or a placebo. CDR3 protein: CASSYSGLAGSGELFF. The CDR3 DNA sequence: TGTGCCAGCAGTTACTCTGGACTAGCGGGGTCCGGGGAGCTGTTTTTT.